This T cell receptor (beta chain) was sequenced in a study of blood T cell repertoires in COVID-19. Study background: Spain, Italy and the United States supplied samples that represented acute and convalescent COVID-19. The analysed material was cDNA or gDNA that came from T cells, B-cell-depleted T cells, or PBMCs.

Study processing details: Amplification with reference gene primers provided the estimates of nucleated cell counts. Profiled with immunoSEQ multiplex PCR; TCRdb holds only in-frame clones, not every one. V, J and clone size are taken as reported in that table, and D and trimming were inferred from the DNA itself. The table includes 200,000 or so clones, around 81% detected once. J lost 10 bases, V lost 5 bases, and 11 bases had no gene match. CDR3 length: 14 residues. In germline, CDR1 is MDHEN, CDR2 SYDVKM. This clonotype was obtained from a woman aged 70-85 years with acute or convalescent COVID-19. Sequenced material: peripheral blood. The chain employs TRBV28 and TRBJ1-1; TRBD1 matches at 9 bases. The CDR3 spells CASSPAASGQGAFF. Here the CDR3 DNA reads TGTGCCAGCAGTCCCGCGGCCTCGGGACAGGGAGCTTTCTTT.